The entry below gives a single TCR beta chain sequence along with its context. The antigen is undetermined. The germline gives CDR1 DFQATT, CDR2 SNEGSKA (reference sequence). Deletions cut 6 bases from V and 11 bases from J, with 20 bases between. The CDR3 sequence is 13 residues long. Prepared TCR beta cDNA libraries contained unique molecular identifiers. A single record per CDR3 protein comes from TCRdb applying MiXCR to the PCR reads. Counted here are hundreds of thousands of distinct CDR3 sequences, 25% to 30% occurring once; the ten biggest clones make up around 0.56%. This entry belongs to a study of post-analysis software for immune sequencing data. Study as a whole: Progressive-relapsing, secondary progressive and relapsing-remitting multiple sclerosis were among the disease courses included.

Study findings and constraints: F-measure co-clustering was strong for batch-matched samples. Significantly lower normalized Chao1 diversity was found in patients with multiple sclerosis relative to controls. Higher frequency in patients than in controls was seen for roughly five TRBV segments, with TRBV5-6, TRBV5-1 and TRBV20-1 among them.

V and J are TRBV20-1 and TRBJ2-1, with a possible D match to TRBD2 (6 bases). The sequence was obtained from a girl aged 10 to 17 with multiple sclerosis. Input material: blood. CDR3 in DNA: TGCAGTGCCAAGGGGCGGGACCTCATCAAGCAGTTCTTC. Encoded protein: CSAKGRDLIKQFF.